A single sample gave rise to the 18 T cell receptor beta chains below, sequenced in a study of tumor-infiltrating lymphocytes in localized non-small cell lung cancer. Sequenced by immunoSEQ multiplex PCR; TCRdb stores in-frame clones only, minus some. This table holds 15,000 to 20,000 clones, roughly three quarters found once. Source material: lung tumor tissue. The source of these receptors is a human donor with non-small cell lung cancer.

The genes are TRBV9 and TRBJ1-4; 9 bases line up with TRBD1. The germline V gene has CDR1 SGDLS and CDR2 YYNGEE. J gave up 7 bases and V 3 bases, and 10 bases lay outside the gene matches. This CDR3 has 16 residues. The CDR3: CASSASTGGRGEKLFF. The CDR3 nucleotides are TGTGCCAGCAGCGCCAGTACAGGGGGCAGGGGTGAAAAACTGTTTTTT.

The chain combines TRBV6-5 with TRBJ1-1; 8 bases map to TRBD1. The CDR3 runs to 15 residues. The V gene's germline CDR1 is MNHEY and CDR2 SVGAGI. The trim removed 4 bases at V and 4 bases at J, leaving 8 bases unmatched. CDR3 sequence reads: CASSSPDRVFTEAFF. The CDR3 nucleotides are TGTGCCAGCAGTTCCCCGGACAGGGTTTTCACTGAAGCTTTCTTT.

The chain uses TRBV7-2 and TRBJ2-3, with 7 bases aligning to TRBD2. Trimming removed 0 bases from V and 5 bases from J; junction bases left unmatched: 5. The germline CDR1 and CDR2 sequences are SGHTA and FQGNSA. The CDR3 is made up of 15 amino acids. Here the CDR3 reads CASSLAAGRQDTQYF. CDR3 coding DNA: TGTGCCAGCAGCTTAGCAGCGGGGCGACAAGATACGCAGTATTTT.

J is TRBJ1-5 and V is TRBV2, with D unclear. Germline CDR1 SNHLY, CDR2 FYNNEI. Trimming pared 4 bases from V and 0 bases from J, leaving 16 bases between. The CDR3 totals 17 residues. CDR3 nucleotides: TGTGCCAGCAGTGGGCAATTGAAAACCTATAGCAATCAGCCCCAGCATTTT. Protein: CASSGQLKTYSNQPQHF.

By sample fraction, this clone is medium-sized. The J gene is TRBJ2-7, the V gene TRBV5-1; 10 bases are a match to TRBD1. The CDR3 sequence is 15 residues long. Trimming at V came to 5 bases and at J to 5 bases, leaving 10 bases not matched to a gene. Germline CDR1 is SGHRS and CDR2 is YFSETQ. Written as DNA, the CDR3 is TGCGCCAGCAGATGGCCGGGACAGGGGTTCCACGAGCAGTACTTC. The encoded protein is CASRWPGQGFHEQYF.

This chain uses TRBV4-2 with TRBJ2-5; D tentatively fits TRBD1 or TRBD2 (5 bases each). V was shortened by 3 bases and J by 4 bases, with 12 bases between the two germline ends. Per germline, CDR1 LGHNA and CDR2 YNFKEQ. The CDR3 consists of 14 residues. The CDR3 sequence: CASSQGPGLETQYF. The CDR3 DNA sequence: TGTGCCAGCAGCCAGGGGCCGGGGTTAGAGACCCAGTACTTC.

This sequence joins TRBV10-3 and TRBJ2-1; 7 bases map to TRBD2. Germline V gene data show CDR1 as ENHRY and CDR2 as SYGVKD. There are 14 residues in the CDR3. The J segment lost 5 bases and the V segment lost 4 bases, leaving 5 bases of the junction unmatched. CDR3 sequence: CAISVGLADNEQFF. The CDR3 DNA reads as TGTGCCATCAGTGTTGGGCTAGCGGACAATGAGCAGTTCTTC.

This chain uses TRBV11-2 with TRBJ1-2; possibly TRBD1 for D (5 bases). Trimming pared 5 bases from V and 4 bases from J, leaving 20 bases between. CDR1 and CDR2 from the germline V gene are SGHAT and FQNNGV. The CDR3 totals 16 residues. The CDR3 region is CASSPRWGDGPYGYTF. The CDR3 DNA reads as TGTGCCAGCAGCCCTAGATGGGGGGACGGGCCCTATGGCTACACCTTC.

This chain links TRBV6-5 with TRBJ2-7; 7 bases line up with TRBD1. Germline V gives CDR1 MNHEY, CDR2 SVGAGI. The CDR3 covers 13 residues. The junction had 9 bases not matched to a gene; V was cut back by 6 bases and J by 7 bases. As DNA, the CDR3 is TGTGCCAGCAGACGACAGGGATTGGGAGAGCAGTACTTC. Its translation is CASRRQGLGEQYF.

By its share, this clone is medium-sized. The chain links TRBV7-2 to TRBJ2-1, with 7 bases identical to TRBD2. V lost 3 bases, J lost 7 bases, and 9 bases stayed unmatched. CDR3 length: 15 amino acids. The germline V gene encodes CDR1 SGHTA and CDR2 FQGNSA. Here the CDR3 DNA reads TGTGCCAGCAGCTTGGGGTTCCTAGCGGCAAATGAGCAGTTCTTC. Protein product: CASSLGFLAANEQFF.

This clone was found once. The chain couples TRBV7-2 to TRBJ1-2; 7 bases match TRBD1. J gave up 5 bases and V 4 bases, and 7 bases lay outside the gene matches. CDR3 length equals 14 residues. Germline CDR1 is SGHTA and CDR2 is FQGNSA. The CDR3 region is CASSSIRGGYGYTF. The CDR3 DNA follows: TGTGCCAGCAGCTCAATCAGGGGGGGGTATGGCTACACCTTC.

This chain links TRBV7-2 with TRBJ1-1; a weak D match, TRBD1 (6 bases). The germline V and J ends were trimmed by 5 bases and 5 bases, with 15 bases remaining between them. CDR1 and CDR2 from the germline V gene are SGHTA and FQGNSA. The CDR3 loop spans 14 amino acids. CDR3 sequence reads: CASSLQGVGTEAFF. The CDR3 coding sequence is TGTGCCAGCAGCCTACAGGGAGTCGGGACTGAAGCTTTCTTT.

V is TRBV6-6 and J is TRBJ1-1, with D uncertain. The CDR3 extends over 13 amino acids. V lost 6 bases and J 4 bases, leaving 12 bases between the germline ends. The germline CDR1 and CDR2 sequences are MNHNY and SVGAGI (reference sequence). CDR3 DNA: TGTGCCAGCAGCTCGCTTGTAGGCACTGAAGCTTTCTTT. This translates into CASSSLVGTEAFF.

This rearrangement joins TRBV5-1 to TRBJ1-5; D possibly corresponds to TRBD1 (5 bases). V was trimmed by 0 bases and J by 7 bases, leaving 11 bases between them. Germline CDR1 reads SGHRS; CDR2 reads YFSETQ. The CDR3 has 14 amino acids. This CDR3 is CASSLEGRGQPQHF. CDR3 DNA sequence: TGCGCCAGCAGCTTGGAGGGACGGGGCCAGCCCCAGCATTTT. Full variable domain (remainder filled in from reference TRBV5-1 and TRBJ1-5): KAGVTQTPRYLIKTRGQQVTLSCSPISGHRSVSWYQQTPGQGLQFLFEYFSETQRNKGNFPGRFSGRQFSNSRSEMNVSTLELGDSALYLCASSLEGRGQPQHFGDGTRLSIL.

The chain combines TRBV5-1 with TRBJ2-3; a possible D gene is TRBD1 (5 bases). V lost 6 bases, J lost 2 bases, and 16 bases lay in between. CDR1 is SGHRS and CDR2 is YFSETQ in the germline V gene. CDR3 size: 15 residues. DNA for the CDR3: TGCGCCAGCACCTCAACAGGTGGAGTCACAGATACGCAGTATTTT. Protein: CASTSTGGVTDTQYF.

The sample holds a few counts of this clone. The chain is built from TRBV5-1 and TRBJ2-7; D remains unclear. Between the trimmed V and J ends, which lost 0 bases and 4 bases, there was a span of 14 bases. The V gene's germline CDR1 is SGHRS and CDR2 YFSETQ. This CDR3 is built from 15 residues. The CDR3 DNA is TGCGCCAGCAGCTTGGCCCCTACAGCTCCTTACGAGCAGTACTTC. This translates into CASSLAPTAPYEQYF.

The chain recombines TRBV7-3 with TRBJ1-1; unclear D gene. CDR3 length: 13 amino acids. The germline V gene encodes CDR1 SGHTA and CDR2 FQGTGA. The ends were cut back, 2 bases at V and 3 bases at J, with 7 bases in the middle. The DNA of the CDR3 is TGTGCCAGCAGCTTAGGCCTATACACTGAAGCTTTCTTT. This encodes CASSLGLYTEAFF.

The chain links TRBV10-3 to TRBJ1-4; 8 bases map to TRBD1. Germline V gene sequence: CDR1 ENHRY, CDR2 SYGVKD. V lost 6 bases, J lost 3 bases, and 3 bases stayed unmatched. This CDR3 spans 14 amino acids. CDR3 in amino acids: CAISEQGANEKLFF. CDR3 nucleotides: TGTGCCATCAGCGAACAGGGGGCTAATGAAAAACTGTTTTTT.